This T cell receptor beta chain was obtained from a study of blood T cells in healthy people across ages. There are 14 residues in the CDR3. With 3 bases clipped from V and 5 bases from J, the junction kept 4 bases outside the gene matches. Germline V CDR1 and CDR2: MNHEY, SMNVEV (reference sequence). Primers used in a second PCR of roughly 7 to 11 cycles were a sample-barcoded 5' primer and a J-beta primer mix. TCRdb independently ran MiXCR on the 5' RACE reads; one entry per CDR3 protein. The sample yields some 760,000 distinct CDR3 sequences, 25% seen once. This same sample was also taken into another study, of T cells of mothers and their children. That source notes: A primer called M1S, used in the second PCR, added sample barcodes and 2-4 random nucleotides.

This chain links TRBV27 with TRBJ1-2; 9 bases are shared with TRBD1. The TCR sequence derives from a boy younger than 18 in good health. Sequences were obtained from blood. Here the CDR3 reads CASSFRDREYGYTF. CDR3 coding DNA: TGTGCCAGCAGTTTTAGGGACAGGGAATATGGCTACACCTTC.